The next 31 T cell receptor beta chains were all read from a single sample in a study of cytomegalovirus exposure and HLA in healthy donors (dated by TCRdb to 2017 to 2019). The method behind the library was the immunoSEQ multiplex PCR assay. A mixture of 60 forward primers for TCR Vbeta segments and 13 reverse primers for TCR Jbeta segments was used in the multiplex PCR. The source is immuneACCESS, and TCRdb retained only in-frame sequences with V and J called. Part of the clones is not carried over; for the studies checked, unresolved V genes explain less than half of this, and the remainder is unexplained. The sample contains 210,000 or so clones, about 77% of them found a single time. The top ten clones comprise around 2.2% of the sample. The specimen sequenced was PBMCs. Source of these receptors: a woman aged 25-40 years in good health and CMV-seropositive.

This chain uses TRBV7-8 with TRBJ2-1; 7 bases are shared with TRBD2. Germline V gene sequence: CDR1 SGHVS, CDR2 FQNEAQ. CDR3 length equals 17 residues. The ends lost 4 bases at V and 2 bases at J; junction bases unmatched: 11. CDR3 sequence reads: CASSYTLTGGTYNEQFF. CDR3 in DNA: TGTGCCAGCAGCTATACACTTACCGGGGGGACCTACAATGAGCAGTTCTTC.

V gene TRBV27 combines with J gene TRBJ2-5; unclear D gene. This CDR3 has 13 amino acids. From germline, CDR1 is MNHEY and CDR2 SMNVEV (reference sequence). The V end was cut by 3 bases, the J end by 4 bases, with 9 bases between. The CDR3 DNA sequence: TGTGCCAGCAGTTTTCGGTGGGCAGAGACCCAGTACTTC. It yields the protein CASSFRWAETQYF.

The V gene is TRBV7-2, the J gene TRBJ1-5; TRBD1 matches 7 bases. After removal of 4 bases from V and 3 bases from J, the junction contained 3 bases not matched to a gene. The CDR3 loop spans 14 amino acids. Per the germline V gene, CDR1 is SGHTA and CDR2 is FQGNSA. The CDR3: CASSSGTVNQPQHF. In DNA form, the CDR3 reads TGTGCCAGCAGCTCGGGGACAGTCAATCAGCCCCAGCATTTT.

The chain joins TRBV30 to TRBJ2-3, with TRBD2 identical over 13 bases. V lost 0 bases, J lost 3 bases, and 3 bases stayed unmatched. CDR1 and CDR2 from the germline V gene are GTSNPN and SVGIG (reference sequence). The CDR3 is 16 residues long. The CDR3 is CAWSVSTSGGTDTQYF. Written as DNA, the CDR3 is TGTGCCTGGAGTGTATCGACTAGCGGGGGGACAGATACGCAGTATTTT.

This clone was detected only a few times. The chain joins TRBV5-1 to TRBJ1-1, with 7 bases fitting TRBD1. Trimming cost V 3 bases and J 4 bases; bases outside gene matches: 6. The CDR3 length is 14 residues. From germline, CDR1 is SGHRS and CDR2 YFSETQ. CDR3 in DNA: TGCGCCAGCAGCTCGGGACAGCTGGGCACTGAAGCTTTCTTT. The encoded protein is CASSSGQLGTEAFF.

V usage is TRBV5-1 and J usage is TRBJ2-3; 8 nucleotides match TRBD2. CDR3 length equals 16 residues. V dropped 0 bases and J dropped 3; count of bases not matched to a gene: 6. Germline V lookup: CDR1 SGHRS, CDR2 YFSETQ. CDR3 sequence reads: CASSLGVREGTDTQYF. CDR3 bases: TGCGCCAGCAGCTTGGGGGTCCGGGAGGGTACAGATACGCAGTATTTT.

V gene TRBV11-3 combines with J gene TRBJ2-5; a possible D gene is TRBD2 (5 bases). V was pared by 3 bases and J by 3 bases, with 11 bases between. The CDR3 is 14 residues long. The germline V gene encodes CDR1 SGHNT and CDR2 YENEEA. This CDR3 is CASSLTGLKETQYF. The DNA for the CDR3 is TGTGCCAGCAGCTTGACCGGACTGAAAGAGACCCAGTACTTC.

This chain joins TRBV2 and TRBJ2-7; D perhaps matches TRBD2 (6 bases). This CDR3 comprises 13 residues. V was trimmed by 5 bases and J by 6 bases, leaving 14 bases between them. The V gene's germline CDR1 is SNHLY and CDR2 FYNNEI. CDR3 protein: CASSTQAEGEQYF. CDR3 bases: TGTGCCAGCAGTACCCAAGCGGAGGGCGAGCAGTACTTC.

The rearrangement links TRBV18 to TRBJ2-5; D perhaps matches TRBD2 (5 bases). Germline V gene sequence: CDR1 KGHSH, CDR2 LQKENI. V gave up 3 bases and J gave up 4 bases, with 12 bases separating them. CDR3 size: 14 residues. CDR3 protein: CASSPLERAETQYF. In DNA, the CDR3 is TGTGCCAGCTCACCCCTAGAGAGGGCAGAGACCCAGTACTTC.

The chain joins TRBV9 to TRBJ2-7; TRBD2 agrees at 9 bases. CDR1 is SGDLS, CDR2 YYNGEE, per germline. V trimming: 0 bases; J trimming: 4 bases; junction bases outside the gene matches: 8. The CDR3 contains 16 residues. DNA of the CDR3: TGTGCCAGCAGCGTAGGGGCGGGGGGGCAGGCGTACGAGCAGTACTTC. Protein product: CASSVGAGGQAYEQYF.

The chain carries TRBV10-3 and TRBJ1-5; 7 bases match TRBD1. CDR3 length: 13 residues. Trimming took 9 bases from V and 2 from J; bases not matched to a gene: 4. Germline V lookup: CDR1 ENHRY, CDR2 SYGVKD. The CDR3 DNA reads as TGTGCCATTAACCAGGGGGGCAATCAGCCCCAGCATTTT. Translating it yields CAINQGGNQPQHF.

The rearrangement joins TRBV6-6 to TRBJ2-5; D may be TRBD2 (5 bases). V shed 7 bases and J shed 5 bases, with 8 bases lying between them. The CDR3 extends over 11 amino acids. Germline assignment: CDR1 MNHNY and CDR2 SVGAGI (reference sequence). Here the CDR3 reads CASKERETQYF. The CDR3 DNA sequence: TGTGCCAGCAAGGAGCGGGAGACCCAGTACTTC.

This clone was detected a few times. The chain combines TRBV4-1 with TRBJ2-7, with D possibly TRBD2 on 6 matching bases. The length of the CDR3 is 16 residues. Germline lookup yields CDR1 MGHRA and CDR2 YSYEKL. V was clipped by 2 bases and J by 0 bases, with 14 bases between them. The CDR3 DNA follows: TGCGCCAGCAGCCAACCCGGAGGGGAGAGCTCCTACGAGCAGTACTTC. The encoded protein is CASSQPGGESSYEQYF.

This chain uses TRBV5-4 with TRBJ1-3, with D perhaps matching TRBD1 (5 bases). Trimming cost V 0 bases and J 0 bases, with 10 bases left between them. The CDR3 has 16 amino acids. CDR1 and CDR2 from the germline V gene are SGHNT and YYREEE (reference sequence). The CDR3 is CASSLGAGHSGNTIYF. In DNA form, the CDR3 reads TGTGCCAGCAGCTTGGGGGCAGGGCACTCTGGAAACACCATATATTTT. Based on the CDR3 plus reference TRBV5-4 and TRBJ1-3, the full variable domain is ETGVTQSPTHLIKTRGQQVTLRCSSQSGHNTVSWYQQALGQGPQFIFQYYREEENGRGNFPPRFSGLQFPNYSSELNVNALELDDSALYLCASSLGAGHSGNTIYFGEGSWLTVV.

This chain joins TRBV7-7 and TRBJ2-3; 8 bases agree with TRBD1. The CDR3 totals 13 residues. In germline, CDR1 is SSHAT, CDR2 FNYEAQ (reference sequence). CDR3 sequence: CTRGVQGGDTQYF. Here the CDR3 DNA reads TGTACCCGTGGGGTACAGGGGGGAGATACGCAGTATTTT.

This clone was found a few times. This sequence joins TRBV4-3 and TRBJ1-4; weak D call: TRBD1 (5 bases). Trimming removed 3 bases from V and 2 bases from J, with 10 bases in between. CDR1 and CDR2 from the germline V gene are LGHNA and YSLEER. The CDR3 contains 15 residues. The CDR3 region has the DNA TGCGCCAGCAGCCAGGGGCTTAACACTAATGAAAAACTGTTTTTT. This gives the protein CASSQGLNTNEKLFF.

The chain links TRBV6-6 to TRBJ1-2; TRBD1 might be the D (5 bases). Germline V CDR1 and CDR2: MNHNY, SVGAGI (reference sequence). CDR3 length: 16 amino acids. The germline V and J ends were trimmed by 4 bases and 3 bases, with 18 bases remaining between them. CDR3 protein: CASSSPGRPRDYGYTF. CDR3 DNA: TGTGCCAGCAGTTCTCCAGGGCGACCCCGCGACTATGGCTACACCTTC.

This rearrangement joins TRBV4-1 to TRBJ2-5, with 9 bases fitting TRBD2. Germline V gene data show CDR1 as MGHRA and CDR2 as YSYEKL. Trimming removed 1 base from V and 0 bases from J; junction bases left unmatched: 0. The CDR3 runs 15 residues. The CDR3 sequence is CASSQVAGDQETQYF. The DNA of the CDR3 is TGCGCCAGCAGCCAAGTAGCGGGAGACCAAGAGACCCAGTACTTC.

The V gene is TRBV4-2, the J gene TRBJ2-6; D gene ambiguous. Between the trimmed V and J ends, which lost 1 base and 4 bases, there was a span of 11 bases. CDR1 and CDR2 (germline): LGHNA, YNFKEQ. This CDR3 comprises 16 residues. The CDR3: CASSQVSNSGANVLTF. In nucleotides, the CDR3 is TGTGCCAGCAGCCAAGTCTCGAACTCCGGGGCCAACGTCCTGACTTTC.

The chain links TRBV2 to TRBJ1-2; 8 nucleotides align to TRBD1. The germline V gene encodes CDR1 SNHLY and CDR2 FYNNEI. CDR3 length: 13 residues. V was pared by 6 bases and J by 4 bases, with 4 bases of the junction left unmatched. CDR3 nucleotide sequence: TGTGCCAGCAGCGATGGACAGGGCTATGGCTACACCTTC. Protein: CASSDGQGYGYTF.

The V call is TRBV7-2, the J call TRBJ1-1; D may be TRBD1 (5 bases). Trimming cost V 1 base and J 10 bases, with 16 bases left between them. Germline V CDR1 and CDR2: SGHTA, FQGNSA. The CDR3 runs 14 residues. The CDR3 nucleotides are TGTGCCAGCAGCTTAGGGGGCGAACGACACGGAGCTTTCTTT. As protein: CASSLGGERHGAFF.

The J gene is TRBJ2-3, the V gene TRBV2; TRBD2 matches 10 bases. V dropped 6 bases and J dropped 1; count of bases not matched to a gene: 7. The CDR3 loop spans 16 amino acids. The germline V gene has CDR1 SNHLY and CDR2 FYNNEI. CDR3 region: CASRSASGGGTDTQYF. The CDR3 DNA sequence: TGTGCCAGCAGATCCGCTAGCGGGGGAGGCACAGATACGCAGTATTTT.

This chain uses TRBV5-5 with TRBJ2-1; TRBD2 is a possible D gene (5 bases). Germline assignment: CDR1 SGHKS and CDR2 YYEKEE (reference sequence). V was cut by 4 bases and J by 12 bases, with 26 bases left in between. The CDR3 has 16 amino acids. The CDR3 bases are TGTGCCAGCAGCCCGCCCCATTTGACTACACAAGAAGGGCAGTTCTTC. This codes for CASSPPHLTTQEGQFF.

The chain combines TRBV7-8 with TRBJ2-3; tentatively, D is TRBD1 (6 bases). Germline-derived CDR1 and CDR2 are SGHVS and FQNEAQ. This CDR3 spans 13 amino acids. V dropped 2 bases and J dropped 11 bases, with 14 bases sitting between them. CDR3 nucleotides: TGTGCCAGCAGCTTACCCCCATCAGGGGTGCAGTATTTT. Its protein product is CASSLPPSGVQYF.

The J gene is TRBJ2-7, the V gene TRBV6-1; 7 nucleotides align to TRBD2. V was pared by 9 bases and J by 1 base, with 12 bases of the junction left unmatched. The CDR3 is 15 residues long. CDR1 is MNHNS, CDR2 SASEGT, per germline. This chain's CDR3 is CASRPLGGLSYEQYF. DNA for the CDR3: TGTGCCAGTCGCCCCCTGGGAGGGTTATCCTACGAGCAGTACTTC.

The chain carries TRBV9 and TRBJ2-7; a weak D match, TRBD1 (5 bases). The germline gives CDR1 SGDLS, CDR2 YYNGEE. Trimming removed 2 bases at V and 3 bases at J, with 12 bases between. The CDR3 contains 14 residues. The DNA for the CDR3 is TGTGCCAGCAGCGTGGGGCCAGGAGACTACGAGCAGTACTTC. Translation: CASSVGPGDYEQYF.

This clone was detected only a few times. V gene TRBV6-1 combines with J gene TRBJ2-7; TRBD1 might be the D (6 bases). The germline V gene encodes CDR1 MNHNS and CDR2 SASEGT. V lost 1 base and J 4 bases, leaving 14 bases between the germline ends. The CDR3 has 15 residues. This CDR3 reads CASSEGAGEQYEQYF. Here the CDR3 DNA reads TGTGCCAGCAGTGAAGGGGCAGGGGAGCAATACGAGCAGTACTTC.

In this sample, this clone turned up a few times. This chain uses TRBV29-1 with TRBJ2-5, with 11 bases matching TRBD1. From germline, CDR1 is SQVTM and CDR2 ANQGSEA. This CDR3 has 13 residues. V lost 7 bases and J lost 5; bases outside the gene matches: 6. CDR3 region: CSGGGTGGETQYF. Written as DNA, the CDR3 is TGCAGCGGGGGTGGGACAGGGGGGGAGACCCAGTACTTC.

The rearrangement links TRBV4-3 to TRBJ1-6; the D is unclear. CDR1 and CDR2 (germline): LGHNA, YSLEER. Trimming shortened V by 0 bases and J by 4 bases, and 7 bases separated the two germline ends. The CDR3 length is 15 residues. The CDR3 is CASSQDNRYNSPLHF. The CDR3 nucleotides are TGCGCCAGCAGCCAAGATAATCGGTATAATTCACCCCTCCACTTT.

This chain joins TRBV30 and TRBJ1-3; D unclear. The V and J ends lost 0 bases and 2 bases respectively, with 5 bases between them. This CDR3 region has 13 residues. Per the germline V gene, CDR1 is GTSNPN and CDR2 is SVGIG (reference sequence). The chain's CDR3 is CAWSVQAGNTIYF. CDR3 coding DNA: TGTGCCTGGAGTGTCCAGGCTGGAAACACCATATATTTT.

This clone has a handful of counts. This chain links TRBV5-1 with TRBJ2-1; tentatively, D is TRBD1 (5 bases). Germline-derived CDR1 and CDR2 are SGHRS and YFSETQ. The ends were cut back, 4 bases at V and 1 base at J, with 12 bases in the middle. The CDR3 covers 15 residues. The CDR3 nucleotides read TGCGCCAGCAGCCCCCTACAGGTGTCCTACAATGAGCAGTTCTTC. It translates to CASSPLQVSYNEQFF.